Listed below are T cell receptor beta chains from one sample, sequenced in a study of shared clonotypes between healthy human individuals. The data were produced by immunoSEQ multiplex PCR, yet TCRdb's version contains in-frame clones alone and is incomplete. The repertoire consists of about 1.5 million clones, with roughly 96% occurring once and the leading ten covering 1% to 1.5%. What was sequenced was naive CD4+ T cells sorted from blood. Source of these receptors: a young man in good health. The CDR3 runs from the conserved cysteine through the conserved F or W. The D gene is left open where the match is weak. Only some rows state a clone size, as once, few, many or a class for expanded clones.

abundance: once; d_gene: NA; len: 11; j_gene: TRBJ2-5; v_gene: TRBV20-1; CDR3nt: TGCAGTGCTACAGGGGCGGAGACCCAGTACTTC; CDR3aa: CSATGAETQYF
abundance: NA; d_gene: NA; len: 15; j_gene: TRBJ1-5; v_gene: TRBV5-1; CDR3nt: TGCGCCACCTTACCCCAACAGGTGAGCAATCAGCCCCAGCATTTT; CDR3aa: CATLPQQVSNQPQHF
abundance: NA; d_gene: NA; len: 13; j_gene: TRBJ1-2; v_gene: TRBV18; CDR3nt: TGTGCCAGCTCACCCCTGGATAAATCGGGGCAGACCTTC; CDR3aa: CASSPLDKSGQTF
abundance: NA; d_gene: TRBD1; len: 14; j_gene: TRBJ2-5; v_gene: TRBV5-5; CDR3nt: TGTGCCAGCAGCTTTCGGGACAGAAAAGAGACCCAGTACTTC; CDR3aa: CASSFRDRKETQYF
abundance: NA; d_gene: NA; len: 14; j_gene: TRBJ2-6; v_gene: TRBV27; CDR3nt: TGTGCCAGCAGTCAGACAGTCTGGGCCAACGTCCTGACTTTC; CDR3aa: CASSQTVWANVLTF
abundance: NA; d_gene: NA; len: 15; j_gene: TRBJ1-2; v_gene: TRBV5-6; CDR3nt: TGTGCCAGCAGGGTCCTCGACTCGACTAACTATGGCTACACCTTC; CDR3aa: CASRVLDSTNYGYTF
abundance: NA; d_gene: TRBD1; len: 16; j_gene: TRBJ2-5; v_gene: TRBV28; CDR3nt: TGTGCCAGCAGTTCCGACGTCACAGGGGGCGTAGAGACCCAGTACTTC; CDR3aa: CASSSDVTGGVETQYF
abundance: once; d_gene: NA; len: 17; j_gene: TRBJ2-3; v_gene: TRBV10-3; CDR3nt: TGTGCCATCACCCAGCAGTCGGTTCGCAAGGGCACAGATACGCAGTATTTT; CDR3aa: CAITQQSVRKGTDTQYF
abundance: NA; d_gene: TRBD1; len: 14; j_gene: TRBJ1-1; v_gene: TRBV6-1; CDR3nt: TGTGCCAGCAGTGGGGGACAGACGAACACTGAAGCTTTCTTT; CDR3aa: CASSGGQTNTEAFF
abundance: NA; d_gene: TRBD2; len: 15; j_gene: TRBJ2-3; v_gene: TRBV10-3; CDR3nt: TGTGCCATCAGGGGGACTAGCGGGTACACAGATACGCAGTATTTT; CDR3aa: CAIRGTSGYTDTQYF
abundance: NA; d_gene: TRBD2; len: 18; j_gene: TRBJ2-3; v_gene: TRBV4-2; CDR3nt: TGTGCCAGCAGCCAAGAGGAGGCGGGACTAGCGGGACTAGATACGCAGTATTTT; CDR3aa: CASSQEEAGLAGLDTQYF
abundance: NA; d_gene: TRBD1; len: 14; j_gene: TRBJ2-7; v_gene: TRBV28; CDR3nt: TGTGCCAGCAGAACCGGGACAGGGGCCGACGAGCAGTACTTC; CDR3aa: CASRTGTGADEQYF
abundance: NA; d_gene: TRBD1; len: 14; j_gene: TRBJ2-7; v_gene: TRBV6-6; CDR3nt: TGTGCCAGCAGTAGACAAGGGGGCCCCTACGAGCAGTACTTC; CDR3aa: CASSRQGGPYEQYF